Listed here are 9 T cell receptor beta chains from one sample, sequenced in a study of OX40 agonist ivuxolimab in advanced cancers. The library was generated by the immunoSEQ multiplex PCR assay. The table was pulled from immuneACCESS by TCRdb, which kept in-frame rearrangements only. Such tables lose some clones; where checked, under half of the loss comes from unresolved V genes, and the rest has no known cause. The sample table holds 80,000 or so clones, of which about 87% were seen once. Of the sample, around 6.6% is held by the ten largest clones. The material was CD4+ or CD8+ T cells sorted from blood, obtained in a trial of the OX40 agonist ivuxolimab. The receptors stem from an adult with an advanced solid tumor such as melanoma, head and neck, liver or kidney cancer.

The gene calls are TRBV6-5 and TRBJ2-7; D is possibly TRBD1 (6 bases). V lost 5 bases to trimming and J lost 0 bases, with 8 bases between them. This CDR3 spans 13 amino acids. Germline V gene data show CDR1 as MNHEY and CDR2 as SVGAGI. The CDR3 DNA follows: TGTGCCAGCAGTCGACAGGTCTCCTACGAGCAGTACTTC. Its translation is CASSRQVSYEQYF.

CDR3 sequence reads: CASSARLGLTSTDTQYF. CDR3 nucleotide sequence: TGTGCCAGCAGCGCCAGATTGGGACTGACTAGCACAGATACGCAGTATTTT. This chain uses TRBV14 with TRBJ2-3, with D maybe TRBD2 (6 bases). Germline V CDR1 and CDR2: SGHDN, FVKESK. The germline V and J ends were trimmed by 5 bases and 0 bases, with 18 bases remaining between them. There are 17 residues in the CDR3. Full variable domain (outside the CDR3, taken from reference TRBV14 and TRBJ2-3): EAGVTQFPSHSVIEKGQTVTLRCDPISGHDNLYWYRRVMGKEIKFLLHFVKESKQDESGMPNNRFLAERTGGTYSTLKVQPAELEDSGVYFCASSARLGLTSTDTQYFGPGTRLTVL.

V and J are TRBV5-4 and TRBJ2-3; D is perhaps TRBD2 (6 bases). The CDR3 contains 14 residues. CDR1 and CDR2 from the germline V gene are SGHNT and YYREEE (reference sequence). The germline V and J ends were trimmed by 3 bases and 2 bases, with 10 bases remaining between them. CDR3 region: CASSYRGFTDTQYF. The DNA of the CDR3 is TGTGCCAGCAGCTATCGGGGGTTCACAGATACGCAGTATTTT.

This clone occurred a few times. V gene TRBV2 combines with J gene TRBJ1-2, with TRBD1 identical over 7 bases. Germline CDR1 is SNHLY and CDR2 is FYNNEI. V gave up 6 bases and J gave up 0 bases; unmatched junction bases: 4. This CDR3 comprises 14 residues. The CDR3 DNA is TGTGCCAGCAGGAAGGGGACAGCTAACTATGGCTACACCTTC. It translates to CASRKGTANYGYTF.

The CDR3 reads CASIRLAGSGELFF. As DNA, the CDR3 is TGTGCCAGTATTCGGTTAGCGGGGTCCGGGGAGCTGTTTTTT. The V and J genes are TRBV19 and TRBJ2-2, with 8 bases identical to TRBD2. CDR1 LNHDA and CDR2 SQIVND come from the germline V gene (reference sequence). The CDR3 length is 14 residues. V lost 7 bases, J lost 6 bases, and 7 bases stayed unmatched.

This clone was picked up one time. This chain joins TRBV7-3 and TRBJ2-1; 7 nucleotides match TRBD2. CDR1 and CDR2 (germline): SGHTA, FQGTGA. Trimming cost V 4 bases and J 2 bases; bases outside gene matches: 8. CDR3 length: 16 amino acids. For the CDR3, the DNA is TGTGCCAGCAGCTACTCGCCTAGCGGAGCCTACAATGAGCAGTTCTTC. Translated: CASSYSPSGAYNEQFF.

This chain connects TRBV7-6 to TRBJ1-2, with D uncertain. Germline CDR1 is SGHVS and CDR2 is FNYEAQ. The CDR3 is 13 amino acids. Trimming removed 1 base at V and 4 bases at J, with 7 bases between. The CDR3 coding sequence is TGTGCCAGCAGCTTAGTCAGTAGCTATGGCTACACCTTC. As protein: CASSLVSSYGYTF.

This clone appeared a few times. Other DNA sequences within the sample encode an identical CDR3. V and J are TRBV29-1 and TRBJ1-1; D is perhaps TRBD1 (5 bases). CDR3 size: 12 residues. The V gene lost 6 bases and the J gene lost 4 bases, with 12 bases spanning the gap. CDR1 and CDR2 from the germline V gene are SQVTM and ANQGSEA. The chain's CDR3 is CSVPSGATEAFF. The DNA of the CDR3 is TGCAGCGTCCCCTCTGGGGCCACTGAAGCTTTCTTT.

CDR3: CASSRQGQGAPYEQYF. The DNA for the CDR3 is TGTGCCAGCTCACGCCAAGGACAGGGGGCACCCTACGAGCAGTACTTC. J is TRBJ2-7 and V is TRBV18, with 11 positions matching TRBD1. The CDR3 spans 16 residues. With V trimmed by 4 bases and J by 2 bases, 7 bases remained unmatched. The germline CDR1 and CDR2 sequences are KGHSH and LQKENI.